This record covers a single T cell receptor beta chain. This sample stems from a study of blood T cell repertoires in COVID-19. Whole-study context: Samples representing acute and convalescent COVID-19 were sourced from the United States, Italy and Spain.

In the original processing: Estimation of nucleated cell counts relied on the amplification of reference gene primers. TCRdb's table, derived via immunoSEQ multiplex PCR, lists solely in-frame clones and lacks some. Clone size and V and J calls were adopted from that table, with D and trimming inferred from the DNA. Among 100,000 to 150,000 clones listed, about 80% were seen once. The CDR3 runs to 13 residues. Germline CDR1 is SGHAT and CDR2 is FQNNGV. Trimming pared 5 bases from V and 6 bases from J, leaving 11 bases between. Sequencing used peripheral blood. The chain links TRBV11-2 to TRBJ1-5; maybe TRBD1 (5 bases). This clonotype was obtained from a woman between 45 and 65 years old with acute or convalescent COVID-19. The CDR3 bases are TGTGCCAGCAGCCCTGCGGGGGGTCAGCCCCAGCATTTT. This encodes CASSPAGGQPQHF.